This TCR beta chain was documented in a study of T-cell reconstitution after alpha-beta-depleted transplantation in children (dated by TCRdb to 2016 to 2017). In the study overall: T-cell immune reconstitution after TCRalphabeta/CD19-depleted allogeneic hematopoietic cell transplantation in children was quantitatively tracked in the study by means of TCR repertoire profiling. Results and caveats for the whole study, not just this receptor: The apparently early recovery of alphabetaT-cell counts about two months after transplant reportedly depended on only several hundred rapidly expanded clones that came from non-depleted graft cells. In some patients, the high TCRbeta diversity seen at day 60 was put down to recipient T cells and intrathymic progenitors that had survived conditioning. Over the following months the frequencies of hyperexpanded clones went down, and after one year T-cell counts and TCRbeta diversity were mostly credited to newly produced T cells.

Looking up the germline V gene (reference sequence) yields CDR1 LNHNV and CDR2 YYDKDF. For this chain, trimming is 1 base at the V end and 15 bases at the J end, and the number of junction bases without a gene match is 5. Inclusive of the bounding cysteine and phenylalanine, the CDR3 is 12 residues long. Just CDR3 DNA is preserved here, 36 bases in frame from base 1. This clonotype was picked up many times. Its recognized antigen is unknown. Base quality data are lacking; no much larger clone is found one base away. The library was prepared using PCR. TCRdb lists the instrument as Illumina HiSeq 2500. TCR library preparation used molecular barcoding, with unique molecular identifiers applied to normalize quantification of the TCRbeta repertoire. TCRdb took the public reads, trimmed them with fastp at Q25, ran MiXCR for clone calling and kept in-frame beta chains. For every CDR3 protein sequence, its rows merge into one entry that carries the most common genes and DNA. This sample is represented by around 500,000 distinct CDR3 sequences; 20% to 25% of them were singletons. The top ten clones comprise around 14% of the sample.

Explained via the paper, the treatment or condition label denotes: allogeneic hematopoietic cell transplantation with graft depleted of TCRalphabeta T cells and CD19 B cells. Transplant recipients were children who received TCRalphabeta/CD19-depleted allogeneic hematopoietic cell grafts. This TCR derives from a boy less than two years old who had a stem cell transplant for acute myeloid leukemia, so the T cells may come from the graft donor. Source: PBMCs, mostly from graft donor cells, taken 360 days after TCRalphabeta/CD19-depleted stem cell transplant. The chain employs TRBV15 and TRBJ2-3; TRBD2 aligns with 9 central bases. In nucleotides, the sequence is TGTGCCACCAGCAGAGCCGGGACTAGCCTCTATTTT. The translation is CATSRAGTSLYF. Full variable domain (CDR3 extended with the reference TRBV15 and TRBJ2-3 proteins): DAMVIQNPRYQVTQFGKPVTLSCSQTLNHNVMYWYQQKSSQAPKLLFHYYDKDFNNEADTPDNFQSRRPNTSFCFLDIRSPGLGDTAMYLCATSRAGTSLYFGPGTRLTVL.